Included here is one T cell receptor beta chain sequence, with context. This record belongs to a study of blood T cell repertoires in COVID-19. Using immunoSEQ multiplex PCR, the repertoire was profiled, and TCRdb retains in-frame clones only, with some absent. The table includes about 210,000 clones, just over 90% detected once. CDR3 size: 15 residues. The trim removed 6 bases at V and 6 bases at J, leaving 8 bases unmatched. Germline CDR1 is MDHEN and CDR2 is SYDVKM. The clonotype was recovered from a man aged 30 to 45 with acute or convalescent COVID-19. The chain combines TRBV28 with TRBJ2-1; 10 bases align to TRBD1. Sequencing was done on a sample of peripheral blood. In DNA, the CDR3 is TGTGCCAGCAGGTCAGGGACAGGGGAATCCAATGAGCAGTTCTTC. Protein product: CASRSGTGESNEQFF.